This T cell receptor beta chain was identified in a study of tumor-infiltrating T cells and Merkel cell polyomavirus. Background on the study: The study examined CD8+ T cells specific for the Merkel cell polyomavirus KLL epitope. Follow-up lasted a median approximately 2.8 years (range roughly 1.1–6.0 years). Study results and limitations: Among about 400 unique KLL-specific TRB sequences, only one clonotype was public.

Every patient's tumor was robustly positive for Merkel cell polyomavirus Large T antigen on immunohistochemistry. Every patient was Caucasian, with ages from roughly 50 to 80 and median 65. Lymph node tumors were analyzed for unknown-primary nodal or insufficient-primary cases. With respect to this clone: Its antigen is not identified.

Trimming took 8 bases from V and 11 from J, leaving 18 bases between them. Germline V gives CDR1 MNHNS, CDR2 SASEGT. This CDR3 comprises 12 residues. Here immunoSEQ multiplex PCR was the method, and the copy in TCRdb shows in-frame clones only, minus some. The table records 26,000 or so clones, roughly nine tenths of them present only once. The clonotype comes from a man aged 45 to 65 with Merkel cell carcinoma. V and J are TRBV6-1 and TRBJ1-1; D not resolved. Input material: lymph node tissue. CDR3 sequence (DNA): TGTGCCAGCTCCCAGGCGGGGTTATACGCTTTCTTT. It translates to CASSQAGLYAFF.